This T cell receptor beta chain was documented in a study of cytotoxic CD8 clonotypes in ibrutinib-treated CLL. Study overall: Outcomes included some 24 partial and 2 complete responses; after median roughly 70 months, 14 stayed remitted and 12 progressed.

Study-wide results and limits: A difference in sampling times existed between sustained-remission and progressing patients.

Germline values: CDR1 LNHDA, CDR2 SQIVND (reference sequence). There are 13 residues in the CDR3. Trimming shortened V by 9 bases and J by 2 bases, and 14 bases separated the two germline ends. Worth noting for this clone: The target antigen is unknown.

Measured with immunoSEQ multiplex PCR; TCRdb has only the in-frame clones, and not every one. In the table there are over 200,000 clones, roughly three quarters of which are singletons. This chain joins TRBV19 and TRBJ2-7; no clear D. The sample here was PBMCs, taken after 12 months of ibrutinib treatment. This TCR was recovered from a human donor with chronic lymphocytic leukemia. The CDR3 DNA reads TGTGCCAGCTCATTTACAACTACCTACGAGCAGTACTTC. It encodes CASSFTTTYEQYF.